This record covers a single T cell receptor (beta chain). These data originate in a study of blood T cell repertoires in COVID-19. Study details: The United States, Italy and Spain were the sources of the acute and convalescent COVID-19 samples. PBMCs, B-cell-depleted T cells, or T cells were the source of the cDNA or gDNA that made up the material.

Original data processing: For nucleated cells, counts were estimated from reference gene primer amplification. Only in-frame clones appear in the TCRdb table, and some are missing; sequencing was by immunoSEQ multiplex PCR. V and J calls and clone size are those listed in that table; D and trimming were worked out from the DNA. Here the sample spans over 140,000 clones, about 82% being singletons. Germline V gene lookup returns CDR1 MNHEY and CDR2 SVGAGI. The CDR3 is 14 amino acids. The V and J ends lost 6 bases and 4 bases, in that order; junction bases with no gene match: 3. Sequences were obtained from peripheral blood. The chain carries TRBV6-5 and TRBJ1-2, with TRBD1 matching over 12 bases. The receptor comes from a woman at least 80 years old with active or convalescent COVID-19. CDR3 DNA: TGTGCCAGCAGGGGACAGGGGGCCCGCTATGGCTACACCTTC. Its protein product is CASRGQGARYGYTF.